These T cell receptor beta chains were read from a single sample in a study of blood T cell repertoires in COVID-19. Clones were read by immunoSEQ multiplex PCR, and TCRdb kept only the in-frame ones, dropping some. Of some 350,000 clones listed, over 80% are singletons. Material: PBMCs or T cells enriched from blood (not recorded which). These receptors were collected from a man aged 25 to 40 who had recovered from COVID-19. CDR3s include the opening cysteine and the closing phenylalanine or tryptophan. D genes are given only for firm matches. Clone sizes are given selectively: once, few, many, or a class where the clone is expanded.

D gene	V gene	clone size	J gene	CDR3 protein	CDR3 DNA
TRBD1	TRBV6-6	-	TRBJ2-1	CASSPLPGQGLPTYFHEQFF	TGTGCCAGCAGCCCCCTCCCGGGACAGGGACTTCCAACCTATTTCCATGAGCAGTTCTTC
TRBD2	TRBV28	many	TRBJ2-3	CASSSVLAGGSTDTQYF	TGTGCCAGCAGTTCGGTACTAGCGGGGGGGAGCACAGATACGCAGTATTTT
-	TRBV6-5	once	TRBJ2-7	CASRPDRLSYEQYF	TGTGCCAGCAGACCCGACAGACTCTCCTACGAGCAGTACTTC
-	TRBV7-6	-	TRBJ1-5	CASSPGAGNQPQHF	TGTGCCAGCAGCCCTGGAGCTGGGAATCAGCCCCAGCATTTT
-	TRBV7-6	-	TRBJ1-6	CASSLAGTRDVSPLHF	TGTGCCAGCAGCTTAGCCGGCACCAGGGATGTGTCGCCCCTCCACTTT
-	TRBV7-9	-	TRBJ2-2	CASSARGAATGELFF	TGTGCCAGCAGCGCGCGGGGCGCGGCCACCGGGGAGCTGTTTTTT
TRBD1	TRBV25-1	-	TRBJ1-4	CASSVGTGSEKLFF	TGTGCCAGCAGTGTTGGGACAGGGAGTGAAAAACTGTTTTTT
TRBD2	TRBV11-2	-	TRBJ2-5	CASSFMRGGVETQYF	TGTGCCAGCAGCTTCATGCGGGGGGGCGTAGAGACCCAGTACTTC
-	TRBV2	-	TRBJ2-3	CASTQRASTDTQYF	TGTGCCAGCACTCAGCGTGCTAGCACAGATACGCAGTATTTT
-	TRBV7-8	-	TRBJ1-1	CASSLTRTEAFF	TGTGCCAGCAGCTTAACTCGGACTGAAGCTTTCTTT
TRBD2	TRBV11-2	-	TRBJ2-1	CASSPLIAGERNEQFF	TGTGCCAGCAGCCCGCTGATAGCGGGGGAAAGGAATGAGCAGTTCTTC
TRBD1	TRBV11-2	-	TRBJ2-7	CASTLQGAGSYEQYF	TGTGCCAGCACCTTACAGGGGGCCGGCTCCTACGAGCAGTACTTC
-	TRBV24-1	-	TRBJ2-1	CATSDRGGRDNEQFF	TGTGCCACCAGTGACCGAGGCGGCCGTGACAATGAGCAGTTCTTC
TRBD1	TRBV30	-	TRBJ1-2	CAWRGGQGGDYGYTF	TGTGCCTGGAGAGGCGGACAGGGGGGAGACTATGGCTACACCTTC
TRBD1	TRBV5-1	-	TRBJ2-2	CASSLEGTGRTGELFF	TGCGCCAGCAGCTTGGAGGGGACAGGGAGGACCGGGGAGCTGTTTTTT
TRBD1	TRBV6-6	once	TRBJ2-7	CASSRGNDEQYF	TGTGCCAGCTCCAGGGGGAACGACGAGCAGTACTTC
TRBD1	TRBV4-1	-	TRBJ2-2	CASSQWDRANTGELFF	TGCGCCAGCAGCCAGTGGGACAGGGCGAACACCGGGGAGCTGTTTTTT
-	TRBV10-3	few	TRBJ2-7	CAISTEGYEQYF	TGTGCCATCTCTACAGAAGGATACGAGCAGTACTTC
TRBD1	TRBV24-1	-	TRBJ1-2	CATSDATGGVGYTF	TGTGCCACCAGTGATGCCACAGGGGGGGTAGGCTACACCTTC
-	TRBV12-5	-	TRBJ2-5	CASGLYQGTQYF	TGTGCTAGTGGTTTGTATCAGGGGACCCAGTACTTC
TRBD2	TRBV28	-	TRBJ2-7	CASSWTSGGSSFSYEQYF	TGTGCCAGCAGTTGGACTAGCGGGGGGTCCTCCTTTTCCTACGAGCAGTACTTC
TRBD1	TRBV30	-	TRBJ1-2	CAWSPGLGGGYTF	TGTGCCTGGAGTCCGGGACTAGGGGGCGGCTACACCTTC
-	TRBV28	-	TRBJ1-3	CATSLTASGNTIYF	TGTGCCACCAGCTTGACAGCCTCTGGAAACACCATATATTTT